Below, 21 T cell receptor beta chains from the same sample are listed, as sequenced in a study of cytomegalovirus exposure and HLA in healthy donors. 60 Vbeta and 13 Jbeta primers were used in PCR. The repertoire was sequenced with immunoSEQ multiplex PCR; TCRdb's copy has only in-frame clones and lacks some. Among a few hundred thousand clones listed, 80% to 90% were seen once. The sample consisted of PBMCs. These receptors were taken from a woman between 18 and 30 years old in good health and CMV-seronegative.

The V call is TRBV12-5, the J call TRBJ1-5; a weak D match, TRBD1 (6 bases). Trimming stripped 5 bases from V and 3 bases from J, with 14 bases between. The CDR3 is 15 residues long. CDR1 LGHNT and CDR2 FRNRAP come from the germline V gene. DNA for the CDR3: TGTGCTAGTGGTCCGGGGGGGCAGCCCAATCAGCCCCAGCATTTT. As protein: CASGPGGQPNQPQHF. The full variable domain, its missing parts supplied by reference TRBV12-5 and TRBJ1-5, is DARVTQTPRHKVTEMGQEVTMRCQPILGHNTVFWYRQTMMQGLELLAYFRNRAPLDDSGMPKDRFSAEMPDATLATLKIQPSEPRDSAVYFCASGPGGQPNQPQHFGDGTRLSIL.

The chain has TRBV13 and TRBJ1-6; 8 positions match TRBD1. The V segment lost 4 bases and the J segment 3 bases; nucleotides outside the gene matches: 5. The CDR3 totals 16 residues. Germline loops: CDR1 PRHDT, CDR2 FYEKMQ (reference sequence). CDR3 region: CASSSRTGNYNSPLHF. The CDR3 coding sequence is TGTGCCAGCAGCTCACGGACAGGGAACTATAATTCACCCCTCCACTTT.

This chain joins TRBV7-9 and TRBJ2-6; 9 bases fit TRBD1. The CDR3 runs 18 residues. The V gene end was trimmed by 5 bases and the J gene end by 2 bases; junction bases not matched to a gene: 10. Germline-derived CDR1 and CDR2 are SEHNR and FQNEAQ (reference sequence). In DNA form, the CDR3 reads TGTGCCAGCAGCACTCCCGTACAGGGGGCAGCTGGGGCCAACGTCCTGACTTTC. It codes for CASSTPVQGAAGANVLTF.

CDR3 DNA sequence: TGTGGGGGGGGAACAGGGTCGAGGTCACCCCTCCACTTT. Its translation: CGGGTGSRSPLHF. This rearrangement joins TRBV2 to TRBJ1-6; tentative D call: TRBD1 (6 bases). CDR1 is SNHLY and CDR2 is FYNNEI in the germline V gene. The CDR3 is 13 amino acids.

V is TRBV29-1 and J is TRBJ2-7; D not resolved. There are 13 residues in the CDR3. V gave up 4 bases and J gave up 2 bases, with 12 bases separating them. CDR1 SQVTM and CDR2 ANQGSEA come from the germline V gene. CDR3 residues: CSVVFDWTYEQYF. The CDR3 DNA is TGCAGCGTTGTATTCGACTGGACCTACGAGCAGTACTTC.

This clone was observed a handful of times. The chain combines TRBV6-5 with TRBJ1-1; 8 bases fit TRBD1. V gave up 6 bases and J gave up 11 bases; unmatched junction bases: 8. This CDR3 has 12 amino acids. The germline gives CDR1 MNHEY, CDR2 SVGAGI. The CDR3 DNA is TGTGCCAGCAGGACGTCGGGACAGGCGGCTTTCTTT. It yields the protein CASRTSGQAAFF.

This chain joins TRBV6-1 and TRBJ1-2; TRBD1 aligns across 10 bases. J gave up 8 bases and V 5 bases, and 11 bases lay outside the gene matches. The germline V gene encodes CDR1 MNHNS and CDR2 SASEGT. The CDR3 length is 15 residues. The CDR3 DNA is TGTGCCAGCAGTCCAGCCGGGACAGGGGCACAGGGCTACACCTTC. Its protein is CASSPAGTGAQGYTF.

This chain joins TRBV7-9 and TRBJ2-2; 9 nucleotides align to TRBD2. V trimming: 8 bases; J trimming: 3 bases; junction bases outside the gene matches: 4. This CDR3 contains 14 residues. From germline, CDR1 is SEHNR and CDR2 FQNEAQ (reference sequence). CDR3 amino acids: CASGGGEYTGELFF. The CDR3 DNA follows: TGTGCCAGCGGCGGGGGGGAATACACCGGGGAGCTGTTTTTT.

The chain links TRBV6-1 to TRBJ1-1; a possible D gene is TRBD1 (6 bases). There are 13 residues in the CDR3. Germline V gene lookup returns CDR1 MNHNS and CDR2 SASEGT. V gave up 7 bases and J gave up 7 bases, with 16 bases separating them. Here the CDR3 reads CASNTRGTYEAFF. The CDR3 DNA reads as TGTGCCAGCAACACAAGAGGGACATATGAAGCTTTCTTT.

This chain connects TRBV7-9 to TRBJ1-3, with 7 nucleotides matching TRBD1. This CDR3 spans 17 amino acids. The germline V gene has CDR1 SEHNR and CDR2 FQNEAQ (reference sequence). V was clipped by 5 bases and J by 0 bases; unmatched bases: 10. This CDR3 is CASSTRDSFLSGNTIYF. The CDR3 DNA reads TGTGCCAGCAGCACACGGGACAGTTTCCTCTCTGGAAACACCATATATTTT. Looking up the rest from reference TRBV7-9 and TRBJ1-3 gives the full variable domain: DTGVSQNPRHKITKRGQNVTFRCDPISEHNRLYWYRQTLGQGPEFLTYFQNEAQLEKSRLLSDRFSAERPKGSFSTLEIQRTEQGDSAMYLCASSTRDSFLSGNTIYFGEGSWLTVV.

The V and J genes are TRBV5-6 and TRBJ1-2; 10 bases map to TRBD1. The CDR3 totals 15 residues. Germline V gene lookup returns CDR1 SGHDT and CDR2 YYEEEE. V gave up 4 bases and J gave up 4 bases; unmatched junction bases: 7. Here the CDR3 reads CASSLGDRGLYGYTF. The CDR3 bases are TGTGCCAGCAGCCTGGGGGACAGGGGCCTCTATGGCTACACCTTC.

Written as DNA, the CDR3 is TGTGCCAGCAGTTTTTCCCCGGGACTCGAAAAACTGTTTTTT. Translated: CASSFSPGLEKLFF. The chain employs TRBV27 and TRBJ1-4; D possibly corresponds to TRBD1 (5 bases). V was trimmed by 3 bases and J by 8 bases, leaving 13 bases between them. This CDR3 is built from 14 residues. CDR1 MNHEY and CDR2 SMNVEV come from the germline V gene (reference sequence).

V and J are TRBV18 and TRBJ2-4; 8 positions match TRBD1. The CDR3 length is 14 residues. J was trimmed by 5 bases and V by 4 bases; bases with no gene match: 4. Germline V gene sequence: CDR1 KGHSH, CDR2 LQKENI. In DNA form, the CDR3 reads TGTGCCAGCTCACTCTGGACAGGGCAAAACATTCAGTACTTC. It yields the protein CASSLWTGQNIQYF.

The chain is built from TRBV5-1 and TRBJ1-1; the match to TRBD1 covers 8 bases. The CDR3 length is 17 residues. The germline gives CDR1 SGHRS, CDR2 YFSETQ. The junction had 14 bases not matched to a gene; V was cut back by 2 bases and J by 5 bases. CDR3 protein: CASSLVGTGTLSTEAFF. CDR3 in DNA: TGCGCCAGCAGCTTAGTAGGGACAGGCACACTCAGTACTGAAGCTTTCTTT.

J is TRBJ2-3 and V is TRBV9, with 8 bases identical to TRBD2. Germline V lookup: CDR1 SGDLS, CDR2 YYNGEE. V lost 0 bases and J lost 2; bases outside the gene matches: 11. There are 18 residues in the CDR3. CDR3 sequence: CASSVGVWGGGHTDTQYF. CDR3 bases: TGTGCCAGCAGCGTAGGGGTCTGGGGCGGGGGGCACACAGATACGCAGTATTTT.

Written as DNA, the CDR3 is TGTGCCAGCAGGGGGGACAGGGTTAATGAAAAACTGTTTTTT. This encodes CASRGDRVNEKLFF. V usage is TRBV6-1 and J usage is TRBJ1-4; the match to TRBD1 covers 9 bases. In germline, CDR1 is MNHNS, CDR2 SASEGT. V trimming: 6 bases; J trimming: 4 bases; junction bases outside the gene matches: 3. The CDR3 is 14 amino acids.

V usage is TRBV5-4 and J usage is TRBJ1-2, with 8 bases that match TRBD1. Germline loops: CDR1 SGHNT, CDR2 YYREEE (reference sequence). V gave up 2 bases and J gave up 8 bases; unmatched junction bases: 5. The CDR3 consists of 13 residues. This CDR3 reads CASSFTRGQGYTF. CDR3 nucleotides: TGTGCCAGCAGCTTTACCAGGGGGCAGGGCTACACCTTC. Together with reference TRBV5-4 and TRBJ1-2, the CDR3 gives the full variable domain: ETGVTQSPTHLIKTRGQQVTLRCSSQSGHNTVSWYQQALGQGPQFIFQYYREEENGRGNFPPRFSGLQFPNYSSELNVNALELDDSALYLCASSFTRGQGYTFGSGTRLTVV.

The CDR3: CASSPTGGAGLNTEAFF. In nucleotides, the CDR3 is TGTGCCAGCAGTCCTACAGGGGGCGCAGGGTTGAACACTGAAGCTTTCTTT. The rearrangement links TRBV27 to TRBJ1-1, with 9 nucleotides matching TRBD1. CDR3 length equals 17 residues. CDR1 is MNHEY and CDR2 is SMNVEV in the germline V gene (reference sequence). Trimming at V came to 5 bases and at J to 0 bases, leaving 10 bases not matched to a gene.

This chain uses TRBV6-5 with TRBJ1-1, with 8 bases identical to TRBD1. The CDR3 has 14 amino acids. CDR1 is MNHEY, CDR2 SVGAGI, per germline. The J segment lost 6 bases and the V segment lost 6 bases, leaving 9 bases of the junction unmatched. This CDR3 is CASSPDRGSAEAFF. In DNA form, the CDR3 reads TGTGCCAGCAGCCCCGACAGGGGATCCGCTGAAGCTTTCTTT.

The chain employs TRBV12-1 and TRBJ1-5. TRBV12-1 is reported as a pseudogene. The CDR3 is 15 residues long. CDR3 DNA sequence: TGTGCCAGCCGACTTTGGCCTAATAGCAATCAGCCCCAGCATTTT. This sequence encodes CASRLWPNSNQPQHF.

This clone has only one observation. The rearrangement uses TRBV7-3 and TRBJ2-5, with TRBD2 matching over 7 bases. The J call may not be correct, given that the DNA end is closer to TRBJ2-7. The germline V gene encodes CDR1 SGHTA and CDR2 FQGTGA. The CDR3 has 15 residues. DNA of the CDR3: TGTGCCAGCAGCCGCGTCCCGGGACTACAGGACGAGCAGTACTTC. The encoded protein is CASSRVPGLQDEQYF.